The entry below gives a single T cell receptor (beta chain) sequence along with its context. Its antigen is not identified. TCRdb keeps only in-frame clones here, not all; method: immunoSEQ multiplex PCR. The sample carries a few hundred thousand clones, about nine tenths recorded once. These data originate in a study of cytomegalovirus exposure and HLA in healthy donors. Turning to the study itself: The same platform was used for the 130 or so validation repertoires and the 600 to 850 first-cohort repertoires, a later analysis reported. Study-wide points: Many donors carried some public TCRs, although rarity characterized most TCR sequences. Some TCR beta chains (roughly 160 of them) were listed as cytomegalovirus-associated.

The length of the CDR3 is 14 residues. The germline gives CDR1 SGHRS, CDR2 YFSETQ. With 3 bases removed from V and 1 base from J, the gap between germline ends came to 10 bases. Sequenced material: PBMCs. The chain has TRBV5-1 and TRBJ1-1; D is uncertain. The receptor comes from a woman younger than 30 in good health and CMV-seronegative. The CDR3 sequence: CASSSSRKNTEAFF. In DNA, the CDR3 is TGCGCCAGCAGCTCCTCCAGGAAGAACACTGAAGCTTTCTTT.